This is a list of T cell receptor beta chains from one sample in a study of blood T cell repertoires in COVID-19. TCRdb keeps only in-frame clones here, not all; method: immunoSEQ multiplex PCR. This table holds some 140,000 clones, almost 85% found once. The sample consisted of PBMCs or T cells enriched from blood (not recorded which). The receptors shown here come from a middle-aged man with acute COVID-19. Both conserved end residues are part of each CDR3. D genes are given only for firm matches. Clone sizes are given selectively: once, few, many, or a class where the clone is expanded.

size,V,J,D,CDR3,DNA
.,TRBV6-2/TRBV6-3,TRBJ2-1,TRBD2,CASSLRVAGDNNEQFF,TGTGCCAGCAGCCTCCGGGTTGCGGGGGATAACAATGAGCAGTTCTTC
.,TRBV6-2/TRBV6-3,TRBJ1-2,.,CASSSPLADGYTF,TGTGCCAGCAGCTCTCCCCTAGCGGATGGCTACACCTTC
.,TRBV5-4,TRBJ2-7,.,CASSLQGAVLRIEQYF,TGTGCCAGCAGCCTACAAGGGGCGGTATTACGAATCGAGCAGTACTTC
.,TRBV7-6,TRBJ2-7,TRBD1,CASSLDPGGYEQYF,TGTGCCAGCAGCTTAGACCCAGGGGGCTACGAGCAGTACTTC
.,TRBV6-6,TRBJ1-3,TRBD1,CASSRDRVGNTIYF,TGTGCCAGCAGTCGAGACAGGGTCGGAAACACCATATATTTT
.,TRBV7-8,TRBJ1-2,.,CASSLALADNYGYTF,TGTGCCAGCAGCTTAGCGCTTGCGGATAACTATGGCTACACCTTC
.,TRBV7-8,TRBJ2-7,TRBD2,CASSRQTSGATYEQYF,TGTGCCAGCAGCCGTCAGACTAGCGGGGCAACCTACGAGCAGTACTTC
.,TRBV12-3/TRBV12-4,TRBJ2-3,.,CASSSGYTDTQYF,TGTGCCAGCAGTTCAGGCTACACAGATACGCAGTATTTT
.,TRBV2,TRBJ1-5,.,CASRENSYSNQPQHF,TGTGCCAGCAGGGAAAACTCCTATAGCAATCAGCCCCAGCATTTT
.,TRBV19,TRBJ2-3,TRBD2,CASSKLAGGPRKGQYF,TGTGCCAGTAGTAAACTAGCGGGGGGACCGAGGAAAGGGCAGTATTTT
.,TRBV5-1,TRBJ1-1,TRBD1,CASNLQGGTEAFF,TGCGCCAGCAACCTACAGGGGGGGACTGAAGCTTTCTTT
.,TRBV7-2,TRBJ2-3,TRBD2,CASSPATSGSSDTQYF,TGTGCCAGCAGCCCAGCGACTAGCGGGAGTTCAGATACGCAGTATTTT
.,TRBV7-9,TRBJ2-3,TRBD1,CASFWTGKADTQYF,TGTGCCAGCTTTTGGACAGGGAAAGCAGATACGCAGTATTTT
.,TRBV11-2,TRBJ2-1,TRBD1,CASSRQGMDNEQFF,TGTGCCAGCAGCCGACAGGGAATGGACAATGAGCAGTTCTTC
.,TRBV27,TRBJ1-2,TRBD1,CASSPPNRTTGMNYGYTF,TGTGCCAGCAGCCCACCCAACAGAACGACAGGGATGAACTATGGCTACACCTTC
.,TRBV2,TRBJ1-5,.,CASSLRDNVNQPQHF,TGTGCCAGCAGCCTCCGGGACAATGTCAATCAGCCCCAGCATTTT
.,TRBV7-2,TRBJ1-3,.,CASSFLQEPGNTIYF,TGTGCCAGCAGCTTCTTACAGGAACCCGGAAACACCATATATTTT
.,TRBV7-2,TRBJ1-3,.,CASSSLEGGNTIYF,TGTGCCAGCAGCTCCCTAGAAGGAGGAAACACCATATATTTT
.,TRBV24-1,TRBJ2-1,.,CATGGPNRNEQFF,TGTGCCACCGGAGGGCCTAACCGCAATGAGCAGTTCTTC
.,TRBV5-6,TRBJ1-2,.,CASSDLVGGNLNYVGYTF,TGTGCCAGCAGTGACTTGGTGGGGGGGAATTTGAACTATGTGGGCTACACCTTC
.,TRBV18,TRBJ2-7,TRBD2,CASTLGRETYEQYF,TGTGCCAGCACTCTAGGGCGGGAGACCTACGAGCAGTACTTC
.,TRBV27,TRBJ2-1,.,CASSPTYNEQFF,TGTGCCAGCAGTCCGACTTACAATGAGCAGTTCTTC
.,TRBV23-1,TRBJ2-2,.,CASSLYQRTGELFF,TGCGCCAGCAGTCTATACCAGAGGACCGGGGAGCTGTTTTTT
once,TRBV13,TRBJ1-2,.,CASSSGLNYGYTF,TGTGCCAGCAGCTCGGGACTGAATTATGGCTACACCTTC
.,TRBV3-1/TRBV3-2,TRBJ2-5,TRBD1,CASSRTPGQGGTETQYF,TGTGCCAGCAGCCGGACCCCCGGACAGGGTGGTACGGAGACCCAGTACTTC
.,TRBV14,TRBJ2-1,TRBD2,CASLPGVAGAEGTYNEQFF,TGTGCCAGCTTACCCGGGGTAGCGGGAGCGGAGGGGACCTACAATGAGCAGTTCTTC
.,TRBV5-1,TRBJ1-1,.,CASSLGDDSRDEAFF,TGCGCCAGCAGCTTGGGTGACGACTCCCGTGATGAAGCTTTCTTT
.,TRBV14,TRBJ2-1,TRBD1,CASSPEGAYNEQFF,TGTGCCAGCAGTCCCGAGGGGGCGTACAATGAGCAGTTCTTC
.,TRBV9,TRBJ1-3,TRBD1,CASRRQGGNTIYF,TGTGCCAGCAGGAGACAGGGGGGAAACACCATATATTTT
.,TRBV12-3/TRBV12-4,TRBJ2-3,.,CASNPLGQGGYF,TGTGCCAGCAACCCACTTGGGCAGGGCGGGTATTTT
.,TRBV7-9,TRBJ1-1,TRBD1,CASSSRDRMTEAFF,TGTGCCAGCAGCTCGCGGGACAGGATGACTGAAGCTTTCTTT
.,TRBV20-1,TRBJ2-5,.,CSASFGRETQYF,TGCAGTGCTAGTTTTGGGAGAGAGACCCAGTACTTC
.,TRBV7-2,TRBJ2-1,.,CASSIESGETNEQFF,TGTGCCAGCAGCATCGAGTCCGGGGAAACCAATGAGCAGTTCTTC
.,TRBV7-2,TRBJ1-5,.,CASSPGIWDSNQPQHF,TGTGCCAGCAGCCCAGGGATCTGGGATAGCAATCAGCCCCAGCATTTT
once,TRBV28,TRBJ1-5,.,CASRGVEGLGNQPQHF,TGTGCCAGCCGGGGGGTAGAGGGGCTGGGGAATCAGCCCCAGCATTTT
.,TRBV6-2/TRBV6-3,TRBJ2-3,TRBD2,CASSLTSGRVPGDTQYF,TGTGCCAGCAGCCTGACTAGCGGGAGGGTCCCGGGAGATACGCAGTATTTT
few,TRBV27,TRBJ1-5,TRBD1,CASSPTPDRLGNQPQHF,TGTGCCAGCAGCCCTACCCCGGACAGGTTGGGCAATCAGCCCCAGCATTTT
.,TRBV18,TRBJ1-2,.,CASSPAVTNYGYTF,TGTGCCAGCTCACCGGCGGTTACTAACTATGGCTACACCTTC
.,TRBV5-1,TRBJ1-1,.,CASSLARRTEAFF,TGCGCCAGCAGCTTGGCCAGGCGCACTGAAGCTTTCTTT
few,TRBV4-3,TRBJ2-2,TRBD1,CASSQADRGDTGELFF,TGCGCCAGCAGCCAGGCAGACAGGGGCGACACCGGGGAGCTGTTTTTT
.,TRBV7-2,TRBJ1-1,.,CASSWQGDTEAFF,TGTGCCAGCAGCTGGCAAGGGGACACTGAAGCTTTCTTT
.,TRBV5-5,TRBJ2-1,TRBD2,CASRTSGGYNEQFF,TGTGCCAGCAGGACTAGCGGGGGCTACAATGAGCAGTTCTTC
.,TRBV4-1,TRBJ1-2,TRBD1,CASSQVNRDSEYGYTF,TGCGCCAGCAGCCAAGTTAACCGGGACAGCGAGTATGGCTACACCTTC
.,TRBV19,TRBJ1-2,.,CASSIGTGRNYGYTF,TGTGCCAGTAGTATAGGTACAGGGAGAAACTATGGCTACACCTTC
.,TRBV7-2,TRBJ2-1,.,CASRITSYEQFF,TGTGCCAGCAGGATTACTAGTTATGAGCAGTTCTTC
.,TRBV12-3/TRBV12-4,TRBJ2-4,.,CASSLAGVNIQYF,TGTGCCAGCAGTTTAGCGGGAGTAAACATTCAGTACTTC
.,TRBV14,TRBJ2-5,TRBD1,CASSFATGWETQYF,TGTGCCAGCAGTTTCGCGACAGGGTGGGAGACCCAGTACTTC
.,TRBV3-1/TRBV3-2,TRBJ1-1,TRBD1,CASSPQRDSKAFF,TGTGCCAGCAGCCCTCAGAGGGACAGCAAAGCTTTCTTT
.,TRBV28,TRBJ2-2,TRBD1,CASSPGGSGELFF,TGTGCCAGCAGTCCAGGGGGTTCCGGGGAGCTGTTTTTT
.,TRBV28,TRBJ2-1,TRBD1,CASRTYRGSSYNEQFF,TGTGCCAGCAGAACCTACAGGGGGAGCTCCTACAATGAGCAGTTCTTC
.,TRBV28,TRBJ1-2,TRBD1,CASVRPQGAMGDGYTF,TGTGCCAGCGTCCGGCCACAGGGGGCAATGGGAGATGGCTACACCTTC